This T cell receptor (beta chain) derives from a study of response to subunit inactivated influenza vaccine. Regarding the study as a whole: The authors offered the suggestion that each seasonal influenza vaccination recruits few new T cells.

TCRdb fed the RT-PCR reads into MiXCR, producing one record per CDR3 protein. The sample gives around 580,000 distinct CDR3 sequences, 12% of which show up once; roughly a tenth is in the top ten. Germline CDR1 is MNHEY and CDR2 is SVGEGT. This CDR3 spans 16 amino acids. As for this clonotype: Its antigen is as yet unknown. Relative to the germline gene, one junction end is altered; a read error may explain this.

The sample was PBMCs from blood, taken on the day of vaccination. This sequence joins TRBV6-2 or TRBV6-3 and TRBJ1-1, with D possibly TRBD1 on 5 matching bases. The receptor's source is a middle-aged man who received an inactivated influenza vaccine. In nucleotides, the CDR3 is TGTACCAGCAGTACCTTATTACGGCGGGGCAACACTGAAGCTTTCTTT. This sequence encodes CTSSTLLRRGNTEAFF.